This record looks at one T cell receptor (beta chain) sequence and its context. This receptor's antigen is unknown. The record has no base qualities; no much larger clone is one base away. This sample is drawn from a study of radiation and T cells in renal cell carcinoma (dated by TCRdb to between 2020 and 2021). Looking at the study overall: In total, 53 samples underwent TCR beta sequencing: approximately 25 tumors plus 27 peripheral blood samples. The last blood draw happened 4 weeks after radiation, timed to coincide with nephrectomy. Across all 50 or so samples, 3,800,000 or so unique CDR3 nucleotide sequences encoding roughly 2.7 million unique CDR3 amino acid sequences were identified.

V sheds 7 bases and J sheds 0 bases, leaving 10 bases between their ends. As encoded in the germline V gene, CDR1 is MDHEN while CDR2 is SYDVKM. The CDR3 runs 14 residues from the cysteine to the phenylalanine. Solely the CDR3 DNA is kept, with 42 bases framed from the first base. What the time point label conveys for this sample: blood 4 weeks post-SBRT, at nephrectomy. Sample treatment or condition, as interpreted from the label and publication: 15 Gy SBRT to primary tumor, nephrectomy 4 weeks later. Samples came from a clinical trial, in which primary renal cell carcinomas received 15 Gy stereotactic body radiation therapy followed by nephrectomy 4 weeks later. To follow tumor-enriched clonotypes, serial peripheral blood was collected from radiation-treated patients at baseline and at 2 weeks and 4 weeks after SBRT. Renal cell carcinoma with clear cell pathology was present in all patients. The QIAamp DNA Blood Mini Kit (Qiagen) was used to prepare genomic DNA for TCR sequencing. Samples were included in the analyses only if all quality control checks were passed.

Results the study describes overall, beyond this receptor: In blood, the top tumor clonotypes increased between baseline and 2 weeks post-radiation and then shrank by 4 weeks, which suggests that tumor-resident clones expanded only transiently. The single-armed trial design could not address effects of radiation dose or scheduling on the TCR repertoire. Changes in the blood repertoire were not tracked past 4 weeks after treatment. Because no pretreatment tumor biopsies were available, whether clonotypes were present in the tumor at baseline could not be determined.

Following the manufacturer's recommendations, the immunoSEQ kit was used to generate TCR beta libraries from genomic DNA. Library preparation used a first multiplex PCR with proprietary primers, then a second PCR adding unique barcodes, with bead cleanups after each round. Each sample batch included a kit-provided positive control reaction and a negative control reaction. The final libraries were assessed on an Agilent 4200 TapeStation D1000 ScreenTape, pooled by volume, and quantified by qPCR. Sequencing ran on an Illumina NextSeq500 with a MidOutput 150-cycle cartridge, using 156 Read1 and 15 Index1 cycles with kit custom primers. The pooled library was loaded at roughly 0.92 pM with an approximately 20% PhiX control spike-in. In the original analysis: Vendor-processed data were analyzed in R, and a clonotype was defined as all T cells sharing the same CDR3 nucleotide sequence. For clone abundance analyses, frequencies were normalized to the 10,000 most abundant clones per sample. Public T cell clones, which averaged fewer than five per sample, were excluded before analysis. A difference in abundance of at least 32-fold between compartments was used to define tumor-enriched and baseline blood-enriched clonotypes. A beta-binomial differential abundance model was applied to find clonotypes that expanded or contracted between blood time points. Similarity between tumor and blood repertoires was quantified using the Baroni-Urbani and Buser coefficient, and groups were compared with two-tailed Wilcoxon tests in R. Drawn from immuneACCESS, this table holds only the in-frame rearrangements with V and J called that TCRdb kept. Clones are partly lost; checked studies trace under half to an unresolved V gene and leave the rest unexplained. D and trimming were read from the DNA, whereas the V and J calls and clone size are those reported in that table. The sample yields about 90,000 clones; just under 85% were counted once. The ten largest clones represent around 9.4% of the sample.

The chain is encoded by TRBV28 joined to TRBJ1-5, with a weak D call of TRBD1 (5 bases match). This TCR was sampled from a middle-aged man with renal cell carcinoma. The source material was blood, sampled from a patient whose treatment included radiotherapy and nephrectomy. CDR3 loop: CASNGGPSNQPQHF. The sequence in DNA is TGTGCCAGCAACGGGGGACCTAGCAATCAGCCCCAGCATTTT.